The rows below give T cell receptor beta chains drawn from one sample of a study of blood T cell repertoires in COVID-19. Using immunoSEQ multiplex PCR, the repertoire was profiled, and TCRdb retains in-frame clones only, with some absent. The table includes over 80,000 clones, around 74% detected once. Sequenced: peripheral blood. These receptor sequences come from a man in his 70s with COVID-19, enrolled during active disease. Both conserved end residues are part of each CDR3. The D gene is left open where the match is weak. Clone size is given for some rows only: seen once, a few or many times, or a class if the clone is expanded.

clone size	V gene	J gene	D gene	CDR3 DNA	CDR3 protein
few	TRBV11-1	TRBJ1-1	NA	TGTGCCAGCAAGTCACAGCTCAACACTGAAGCTTTCTTT	CASKSQLNTEAFF
NA	TRBV25-1	TRBJ2-5	TRBD1	TGTGCCAGCAGCAGGACAGGGAGTGCGACCCAGTACTTC	CASSRTGSATQYF
NA	TRBV11-3	TRBJ2-1	NA	TGTGCCAGCAGCCTGTGGGGGGGCAAAAATGAGCAGTTCTTC	CASSLWGGKNEQFF
NA	TRBV7-3	TRBJ2-3	TRBD2	TGTGCCAGCAGCCCAAGGGTAGCGGGAGTAGGGACAGATACGCAGTATTTT	CASSPRVAGVGTDTQYF
NA	TRBV2	TRBJ2-3	TRBD2	TGTGCCAGCAGTGAAGGGGTAGCGGGAGGGCAGGATACGCAGTATTTT	CASSEGVAGGQDTQYF
NA	TRBV28	TRBJ2-7	TRBD1	TGTGCCAGCAGTAGTCAGGACAGGGATCACGAGCAGTACTTC	CASSSQDRDHEQYF
NA	TRBV9	TRBJ2-3	NA	TGTGCCAGCAGTGATGACTCATCCACAGATACGCAGTATTTT	CASSDDSSTDTQYF
NA	TRBV9	TRBJ2-7	TRBD1	TGTGCCAGCAGCCCCGGGACAGGATCCTACGAGCAGTACTTC	CASSPGTGSYEQYF
NA	TRBV24-1	TRBJ2-1	TRBD2	TGTGCCACCAGTGATCTAAGGACTAGCGGGAGGGGCACCTACAATGAGCAGTTCTTC	CATSDLRTSGRGTYNEQFF
NA	TRBV28	TRBJ1-6	NA	TGTGCCAGCAGTCCGCCCGGAGGGTGGACGAATTCACCCCTCCACTTT	CASSPPGGWTNSPLHF
NA	TRBV7-9	TRBJ2-1	TRBD1	TGTGCCAGCAGCTTAGGGACAGGTGCGGCTGACTACAATGAGCAGTTCTTC	CASSLGTGAADYNEQFF
NA	TRBV25-1	TRBJ2-7	NA	TGTGCCAGCAGTGAAACAGGGATCCTTTCCTACGAGCAGTACTTC	CASSETGILSYEQYF
NA	TRBV6-5	TRBJ2-3	TRBD2	TGTGCCAGCAGTTACTCGACAGCGGGAGGACCAGATACGCAGTATTTT	CASSYSTAGGPDTQYF
NA	TRBV18	TRBJ1-5	NA	TGTGCCAGCTCACCGGGGCAGGGCAATCAGCCCCAGCATTTT	CASSPGQGNQPQHF
NA	TRBV5-1	TRBJ1-1	NA	TGCGCCAGCAGCTTCGGACAGACTGAAGCTTTCTTT	CASSFGQTEAFF
NA	TRBV23-1	TRBJ1-3	NA	TGCGCCAGCAGTCAATCCCCCCGCAGGGGCTCTGGAAACACCATATATTTT	CASSQSPRRGSGNTIYF
NA	TRBV28	TRBJ2-6	NA	TGTGCCAGCCGACAGTCTGGGGCCAACGTCCTGACTTTC	CASRQSGANVLTF
NA	TRBV5-4	TRBJ1-2	NA	TGTGCCAGCAGCCTCGGCGGCGGTTGGGACACCTTC	CASSLGGGWDTF
NA	TRBV6-2/TRBV6-3	TRBJ2-1	TRBD1	TGTGCCAGCAGTACAAGACAGGGGCCCTCCTACAATGAGCAGTTCTTC	CASSTRQGPSYNEQFF
NA	TRBV7-3	TRBJ1-1	NA	TGTGCCAGCAGCGCGGCGGGGATTGAAGCTTTCTTT	CASSAAGIEAFF
once	TRBV9	TRBJ1-1	NA	TGTGCCAGCAGCGTAGCGGGGCGGGATGAAGCTTTCTTT	CASSVAGRDEAFF
NA	TRBV7-2	TRBJ1-2	TRBD1	TGTGCCAGCAGCTTAGGACAGGGTGTCTTTTACTATGGCTACACCTTC	CASSLGQGVFYYGYTF
NA	TRBV5-1	TRBJ2-7	NA	TGCGCCAGCAGCGTTACAGGAGGGAATTCCTACGAGCAGTACTTC	CASSVTGGNSYEQYF
NA	TRBV6-5	TRBJ1-6	NA	TGTGCCAGCAGTTACTCCCCCAGGGCTAATAATTCACCCCTCCACTTT	CASSYSPRANNSPLHF
NA	TRBV28	TRBJ2-5	TRBD1	TGTGCCAGCACCGACAGGGGGCTTTGGGAGACCCAGTACTTC	CASTDRGLWETQYF
NA	TRBV7-2	TRBJ1-2	TRBD1	TGTGCCAGCAGCGTAACAGGGGTCGGCTACACCTTC	CASSVTGVGYTF
NA	TRBV2	TRBJ2-2	NA	TGTGCCAGCAGTGACGCTAGCTCGGTCGGGGAGCTGTTTTTT	CASSDASSVGELFF
NA	TRBV30	TRBJ1-2	NA	TGTGCCTGGAGTGCCCTGGGGCTAGGGGGCTACACCTTC	CAWSALGLGGYTF
once	TRBV10-3	TRBJ1-1	NA	TGTGCCATCAGGGCGAACCAACAGGCTAACACTGAAGCTTTCTTT	CAIRANQQANTEAFF
NA	TRBV7-2	TRBJ2-7	TRBD1	TGTGCCAGCAGCTCTACCGTATCGCCGGGACAGGGGGCGGGGGAGCAGTACTTC	CASSSTVSPGQGAGEQYF
NA	TRBV6-4	TRBJ2-7	NA	TGTGCCAGCAGCGGGACTCGTCCCTACGAGCAGTACTTC	CASSGTRPYEQYF
NA	TRBV12-3/TRBV12-4	TRBJ2-7	TRBD1	TGTGCCAGGCCACAGGGGGCCTACGAGCAGTACTTC	CARPQGAYEQYF
NA	TRBV5-1	TRBJ2-6	NA	TGCGCCAGCAGTAGGAGCCTACAGGGCTCGGGGGCCAACGTCCTGACTTTC	CASSRSLQGSGANVLTF
once	TRBV28	TRBJ2-7	TRBD2	TGTGCCAGTTACGGACTAGCGGGCCTTTACGAGCAGTACTTC	CASYGLAGLYEQYF
NA	TRBV5-1	TRBJ2-5	TRBD2	TGCGCCAGCAGCTTGGCCCCCGTGGGTAGCGGGAGGGGTACGGAGACCCAGTACTTC	CASSLAPVGSGRGTETQYF
NA	TRBV7-2	TRBJ2-1	NA	TGTGCCAGCAGCCTCGTAGGGGCCTCCTACAATGAGCAGTTCTTC	CASSLVGASYNEQFF
NA	TRBV12-3/TRBV12-4	TRBJ2-1	TRBD1	TGTGCCAGCGGTACGACAGGGGGCAGTGAGCAGTTCTTC	CASGTTGGSEQFF
NA	TRBV27	TRBJ2-3	TRBD2	TGTGCCAGCAGCCCACGCAGCGGGAGTTTAGATACGCAGTATTTT	CASSPRSGSLDTQYF
NA	TRBV27	TRBJ2-5	NA	TGTGCCAGCAGGGGAGGTGAGACCCAGTACTTC	CASRGGETQYF
NA	TRBV2	TRBJ2-1	NA	TGTGCCAGCAGCTATCTAGATTCCTACAATGAGCAGTTCTTC	CASSYLDSYNEQFF
NA	TRBV6-5	TRBJ2-3	NA	TGTGCCAGCAGTTACATGGCCCCCACAGATACGCAGTATTTT	CASSYMAPTDTQYF
NA	TRBV6-5	TRBJ2-7	TRBD1	TGTGCCAGCAGTTACTCTCTCGCGACAGGGCACGAGCAGTACTTC	CASSYSLATGHEQYF
NA	TRBV11-3	TRBJ2-1	NA	TGTGCCAGCAGCTTTTTAACGGGAGTGGCCTATGAGCAGTTCTTC	CASSFLTGVAYEQFF
NA	TRBV15	TRBJ2-7	TRBD1	TGTGCCACCAGCAGAGAAAGACAGGGGTCCTACGAGCAGTACTTC	CATSRERQGSYEQYF
NA	TRBV11-2	TRBJ2-5	NA	TGTGCCAGCAACTTCCGGGACAACCAAGAGACCCAGTACTTC	CASNFRDNQETQYF
NA	TRBV5-1	TRBJ1-6	NA	TGCGCCAGCAGCCTGGAGAGCTCCTATAATTCACCCCTCCACTTT	CASSLESSYNSPLHF
NA	TRBV6-2/TRBV6-3	TRBJ1-2	TRBD1	TGTGCCAGCAGTTCGCTACAGGGGAACTATGGCTACACCTTC	CASSSLQGNYGYTF
NA	TRBV29-1	TRBJ1-2	TRBD1	TGCAGCGTCCCACAGGGGGTCTATGGCTACACCTTC	CSVPQGVYGYTF